The next 19 T cell receptor beta chains were all read from a single sample in a study of control samples from healthy donors and cancer patients. Method: immunoSEQ multiplex PCR; TCRdb's copy keeps in-frame clones and lacks some. The table shows about 59,000 clones, with about 89% occurring only once. Source material: PBMCs. The receptor set was obtained from a woman aged 60-75 years with lung cancer.

The chain carries TRBV5-1 and TRBJ2-5, with 16 bases matching TRBD2. CDR1 is SGHRS and CDR2 is YFSETQ in the germline V gene. V shed 4 bases and J 4 bases; nucleotides not matched to a gene: 7. The CDR3 has 17 amino acids. This chain's CDR3 is CASSPGLAGGSGETQYF. DNA for the CDR3: TGCGCCAGCAGCCCGGGACTAGCGGGGGGGTCGGGAGAGACCCAGTACTTC.

This clone was seen once. The V call is TRBV18, the J call TRBJ2-7; a weak D match, TRBD1 (6 bases). V was trimmed by 5 bases and J by 5 bases, leaving 19 bases between them. CDR1 is KGHSH and CDR2 is LQKENI in the germline V gene. The CDR3 length is 15 residues. DNA of the CDR3: TGTGCCAGCTCATCCGGGGCCACTAACAGGGACGAGCAGTACTTC. This encodes CASSSGATNRDEQYF.

This clone showed up just a few times. The rearrangement uses TRBV3-1 (or the pseudogene TRBV3-2) and TRBJ1-1, with 8 bases lining up with TRBD1. The trim removed 5 bases at V and 4 bases at J, leaving 9 bases unmatched. This CDR3 region has 15 residues. The germline V gene has CDR1 LGHDT and CDR2 YNNKEL (reference sequence). The CDR3 coding sequence is TGTGCCAGCAGCGCCCGACAGGGGAGAGTCACTGAAGCTTTCTTT. This translates into CASSARQGRVTEAFF.

The chain employs TRBV7-2 and TRBJ2-7; 8 nucleotides line up with TRBD2. The trim removed 5 bases at V and 3 bases at J, leaving 9 bases unmatched. The CDR3 totals 15 residues. Germline values: CDR1 SGHTA, CDR2 FQGNSA. The CDR3 is CASSLTLAALYEQYF. The DNA for the CDR3 is TGTGCCAGCAGCCTAACACTAGCGGCTCTCTACGAGCAGTACTTC.

The table lists this clone with a count of one. The chain links TRBV2 to TRBJ2-1, with 9 nucleotides matching TRBD2. Germline V gives CDR1 SNHLY, CDR2 FYNNEI. The CDR3 is made up of 14 amino acids. J gave up 6 bases and V 9 bases, and 9 bases lay outside the gene matches. The CDR3 region has the DNA TGTGCCAGTGATTTAGCGGGAGAAGGCAATGAGCAGTTCTTC. Translation gives CASDLAGEGNEQFF.

This chain uses TRBV11-3 with TRBJ1-1, with 8 positions matching TRBD1. Germline loops: CDR1 SGHNT, CDR2 YENEEA. This CDR3 has 13 amino acids. The J segment lost 4 bases and the V segment lost 3 bases, leaving 1 base of the junction unmatched. The CDR3 DNA is TGTGCCAGCAGCTTTACAGGGGGCACTGAAGCTTTCTTT. It codes for CASSFTGGTEAFF.

The rearrangement uses TRBV20-1 and TRBJ2-3, with 11 bases lining up with TRBD2. J lost 0 bases, V lost 3 bases, and 2 bases had no gene match. Germline CDR1 is DFQATT and CDR2 is SNEGSKA (reference sequence). The CDR3 runs 15 residues. DNA for the CDR3: TGCAGTGCTAGTTCTAGCGGGAGGAGCACAGATACGCAGTATTTT. It encodes CSASSSGRSTDTQYF.

This chain connects TRBV2 to TRBJ2-1, with a possible D match to TRBD2 (6 bases). V was pared by 5 bases and J by 4 bases, with 15 bases between. The CDR3 totals 15 residues. CDR1 SNHLY and CDR2 FYNNEI come from the germline V gene. The CDR3 DNA reads as TGTGCCAGCAGTCCTAAGTCGGGAGCTTACAATGAGCAGTTCTTC. It yields the protein CASSPKSGAYNEQFF.

The genes are TRBV5-1 and TRBJ1-1; 10 nucleotides align to TRBD1. V lost 4 bases and J lost 11; bases outside the gene matches: 11. From germline, CDR1 is SGHRS and CDR2 YFSETQ. This CDR3 is 14 amino acids long. In nucleotides, the CDR3 is TGCGCCAGCAGCCAGGGCGACAGGGGGCGGCTGGCTTTCTTT. Its translation is CASSQGDRGRLAFF.

This chain uses TRBV6-5 with TRBJ2-7; tentative D call: TRBD2 (6 bases). CDR3 length: 14 amino acids. The V gene's germline CDR1 is MNHEY and CDR2 SVGAGI. Deletions cut 5 bases from V and 5 bases from J, with 16 bases between. The DNA for the CDR3 is TGTGCCAGCAGTACCCGGGGAGGAATAGACGAGCAGTACTTC. This sequence encodes CASSTRGGIDEQYF.

This chain connects TRBV20-1 to TRBJ2-5, with D maybe TRBD2 (5 bases). Looked up from germline, CDR1 is DFQATT and CDR2 is SNEGSKA (reference sequence). Trimming removed 3 bases at V and 9 bases at J, with 11 bases between. This CDR3 spans 11 amino acids. For the CDR3, the DNA is TGCAGTGCTAGGCTAGCCCAGCCCCAGTACTTC. Translating gives CSARLAQPQYF.

The chain recombines TRBV2 with TRBJ1-1, with D unclear. This CDR3 comprises 16 residues. Trimming removed 2 bases at V and 5 bases at J, with 18 bases between. Germline CDR1 is SNHLY and CDR2 is FYNNEI. CDR3 residues: CASSERRSSRETEAFF. The CDR3 DNA is TGTGCCAGCAGTGAAAGGAGGTCCTCACGGGAAACTGAAGCTTTCTTT.

The V call is TRBV10-2, the J call TRBJ2-7; unclear D gene. Trimming took 0 bases from V and 7 from J, leaving 4 bases between them. Germline V gene sequence: CDR1 WSHSY, CDR2 SAAADI. This CDR3 is built from 11 residues. This CDR3 is CASSESLEQYF. The CDR3 DNA reads as TGCGCCAGCAGTGAGTCGTTAGAGCAGTACTTC.

The chain combines TRBV6-2 or TRBV6-3 with TRBJ2-7, with 7 bases lining up with TRBD1. Germline assignment: CDR1 MNHEY and CDR2 SVGEGT. V lost 0 bases, J lost 4 bases, and 3 bases stayed unmatched. This CDR3 comprises 14 residues. The CDR3 coding sequence is TGTGCCAGCAGTTACTCCCCGGGACAGTACGAGCAGTACTTC. This sequence encodes CASSYSPGQYEQYF.

The chain has TRBV2 and TRBJ1-5, with 8 bases identical to TRBD1. Germline CDR1 and CDR2: SNHLY and FYNNEI. J gave up 5 bases and V 5 bases, and 5 bases lay outside the gene matches. There are 14 residues in the CDR3. CDR3 loop: CASSSQGADQPQHF. CDR3 nucleotide sequence: TGTGCCAGCAGTTCCCAGGGGGCCGATCAGCCCCAGCATTTT.

The chain is built from TRBV3-1 (or the pseudogene TRBV3-2) and TRBJ1-1; 12 bases agree with TRBD1. Germline loops: CDR1 LGHDT, CDR2 YNNKEL (reference sequence). This CDR3 spans 16 amino acids. Trimming at V came to 3 bases and at J to 6 bases, leaving 8 bases not matched to a gene. CDR3 nucleotide sequence: TGTGCCAGCAGCCATGCACCGGGACAGGGGGCGTCTGAAGCTTTCTTT. Encoded protein: CASSHAPGQGASEAFF.

The chain uses TRBV28 and TRBJ1-5, with a tentative D call TRBD1 (5 bases). Germline lookup yields CDR1 MDHEN and CDR2 SYDVKM. V lost 5 bases, J lost 6 bases, and 17 bases lay in between. The CDR3 contains 15 residues. CDR3 loop: CASSMWGPEGQPQHF. Here the CDR3 DNA reads TGTGCCAGCAGTATGTGGGGCCCGGAGGGTCAGCCCCAGCATTTT.

The chain links TRBV5-1 to TRBJ1-5; D remains ambiguous. The CDR3 is 14 amino acids. V lost 4 bases and J lost 2, with 10 bases in between. CDR1 and CDR2 from the germline V gene are SGHRS and YFSETQ. The DNA of the CDR3 is TGCGCCAGCAGCATGGACTCTGGCAATCAGCCCCAGCATTTT. This codes for CASSMDSGNQPQHF.

V usage is TRBV6-5 and J usage is TRBJ2-1; D remains ambiguous. This CDR3 comprises 13 residues. Germline V CDR1 and CDR2: MNHEY, SVGAGI. V shed 3 bases and J shed 5 bases, with 8 bases lying between them. The DNA of the CDR3 is TGTGCCAGCAGTTATGGTCCCAACAATGAGCAGTTCTTC. It encodes CASSYGPNNEQFF.